This T cell receptor (beta chain) derives from a study of blood T cell repertoires in COVID-19. Trimming took off 9 bases at V and 1 base at J, with 15 bases between the two ends. The CDR3 consists of 14 residues. Germline loops: CDR1 SGHRS, CDR2 YFSETQ. In the original workflow: For nucleated cells, counts were estimated from reference gene primer amplification. Using immunoSEQ multiplex PCR, the repertoire was profiled, and TCRdb retains in-frame clones only, with some absent. The V and J calls and the clone size are those of that table, but D and trimming were determined from the DNA. The sample shows about 360,000 clones, 70% to 90% of them seen only once.

What was sequenced was peripheral blood. The chain recombines TRBV5-1 with TRBJ2-3, with a possible D match to TRBD2 (6 bases). This TCR came from an older woman with COVID-19, enrolled during active disease. The CDR3 coding sequence is TGCGCCACCTCCTCGTCTAGCGGCACAGATACGCAGTATTTT. Its protein is CATSSSSGTDTQYF.